This T cell receptor (beta chain) is drawn from a study of human T cells and chemical hapten exposure. Across the whole study: Slight differences in pooled library volume were the main source of varying TCR yields across samples.

Via MiXCR, TCRdb re-called the RACE reads, giving one row per CDR3 protein. The repertoire holds more than 65,000 distinct CDR3 sequences, with around 30% as singletons. Germline lookup yields CDR1 SEHNR and CDR2 FQNEAQ (reference sequence). CDR3 length: 12 amino acids. V gave up 1 base and J gave up 5 bases, with 4 bases separating them. Study outcomes and limitations: Higher patch test scores went with higher counts of PT1 expanded TCRs.

The sample's time point: patch test 1, 2 weeks after DPC sensitization. Treatment meaning: therapeutic diphenylcyclopropenone sensitization with weekly scalp DPC. This clonotype was seen a few times. The antigen is not known. Sequenced here: whole blood, sampled in connection with sensitization to the hapten diphenylcyclopropenone (DPC). This receptor was identified in a man in his forties with alopecia areata. Some clones in this sample may be carry-over from other donors' samples. V gene TRBV7-9 combines with J gene TRBJ2-3; D is unresolved. CDR3 protein: CASSLEVDTQYF. CDR3 bases: TGTGCCAGCAGCTTAGAGGTAGATACGCAGTATTTT.